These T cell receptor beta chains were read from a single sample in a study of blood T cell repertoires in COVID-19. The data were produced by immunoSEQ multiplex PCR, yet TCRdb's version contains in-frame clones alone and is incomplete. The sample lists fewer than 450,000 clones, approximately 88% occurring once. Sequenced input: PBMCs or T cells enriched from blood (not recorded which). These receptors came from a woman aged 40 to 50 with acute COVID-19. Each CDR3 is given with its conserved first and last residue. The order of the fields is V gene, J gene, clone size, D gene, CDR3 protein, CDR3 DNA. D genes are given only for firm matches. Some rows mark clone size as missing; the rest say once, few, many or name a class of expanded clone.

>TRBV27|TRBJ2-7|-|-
CASMGSSYEQYF
TGTGCCAGCATGGGCAGCTCCTACGAGCAGTACTTC
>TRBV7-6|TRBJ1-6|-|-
CASSLGWDNYNSPLHF
TGTGCCAGCAGCTTAGGGTGGGACAACTATAATTCACCCCTCCACTTT
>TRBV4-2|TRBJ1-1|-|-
CASSQDPLGQGLSNTEAFF
TGTGCCAGCAGCCAAGATCCCTTAGGGCAGGGGCTATCGAACACTGAAGCTTTCTTT
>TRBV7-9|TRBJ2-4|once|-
CASSLAQNIQYF
TGTGCCAGCAGCTTGGCCCAAAACATTCAGTACTTC
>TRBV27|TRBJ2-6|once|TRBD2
CASSYSGGTGANVLTF
TGTGCCAGCAGTTACTCCGGGGGGACCGGAGCCAACGTCCTGACTTTC
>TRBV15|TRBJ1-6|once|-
CATSRDGAEFYNSPLHF
TGTGCCACCAGCAGAGATGGAGCGGAATTCTATAATTCACCCCTCCACTTT
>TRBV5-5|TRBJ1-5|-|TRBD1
CASSLWDRQPQHF
TGTGCCAGCAGCTTGTGGGACAGGCAGCCCCAGCATTTT
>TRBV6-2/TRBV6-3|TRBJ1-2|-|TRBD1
CASSYSGTGGGDGYTF
TGTGCCAGCAGTTACTCTGGGACAGGGGGAGGAGATGGCTACACCTTC
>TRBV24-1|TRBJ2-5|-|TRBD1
CATSDANRGGQETQYF
TGTGCCACCAGTGATGCGAACAGGGGCGGCCAAGAGACCCAGTACTTC
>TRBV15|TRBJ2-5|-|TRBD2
CATSSFSGGALQETQYF
TGTGCCACCAGCAGTTTTAGCGGGGGGGCCCTTCAAGAGACCCAGTACTTC
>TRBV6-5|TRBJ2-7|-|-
CASSEGTPPLDF
TGTGCCAGCTCAGAAGGGACTCCACCATTGGACTTC
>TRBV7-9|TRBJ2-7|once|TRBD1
CASSLALTGDYEQYF
TGTGCCAGCAGCTTAGCGCTAACAGGGGACTACGAGCAGTACTTC
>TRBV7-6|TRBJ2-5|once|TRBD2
CASSSNSGGQETQYF
TGTGCCAGCAGCTCCAATAGCGGGGGACAAGAGACCCAGTACTTC
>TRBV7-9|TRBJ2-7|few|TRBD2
CASSFGGTYEQYF
TGTGCCAGCAGCTTCGGGGGGACCTACGAGCAGTACTTC
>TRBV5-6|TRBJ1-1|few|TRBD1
CASSPTRRGRTEAFF
TGTGCCAGCAGCCCCACCCGGAGGGGGCGGACTGAAGCTTTCTTT
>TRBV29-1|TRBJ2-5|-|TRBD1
CSVPTGKETQYF
TGCAGCGTCCCGACAGGGAAAGAGACCCAGTACTTC
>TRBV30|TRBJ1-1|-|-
CAWSQGQSTEAFF
TGTGCCTGGAGTCAGGGGCAGAGCACTGAAGCTTTCTTT
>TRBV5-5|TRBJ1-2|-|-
CASSFQGWDNYGYTF
TGTGCCAGCAGCTTCCAGGGTTGGGATAACTATGGCTACACCTTC
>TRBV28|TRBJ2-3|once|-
CASSLDTSTDTQYF
TGTGCCAGCAGTTTGGACACTAGCACAGATACGCAGTATTTT
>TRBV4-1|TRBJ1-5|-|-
CASSQDRRQPQHF
TGCGCCAGCAGCCAAGATCGCAGGCAGCCCCAGCATTTT
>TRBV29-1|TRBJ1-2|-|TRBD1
CSVPGDRSYGYTF
TGCAGCGTCCCTGGGGACAGGAGCTATGGCTACACCTTC
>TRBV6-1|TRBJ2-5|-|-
CASSERPVQETQYF
TGTGCCAGCAGTGAACGTCCGGTGCAAGAGACCCAGTACTTC
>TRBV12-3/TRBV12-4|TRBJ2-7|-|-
CASRDFYEQYF
TGTGCCAGCAGAGACTTCTACGAGCAGTACTTC
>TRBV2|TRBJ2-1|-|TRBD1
CASSDAGGKFNEQFF
TGTGCCAGCAGTGACGCAGGGGGAAAGTTCAATGAGCAGTTCTTC
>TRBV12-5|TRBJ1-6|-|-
CASGLDPRSSYNSPLHF
TGTGCTAGTGGTTTGGACCCAAGGAGCTCCTATAATTCACCCCTCCACTTT
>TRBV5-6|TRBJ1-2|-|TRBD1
CASSKPGTGSYGYTF
TGTGCCAGCAGCAAGCCCGGGACAGGGTCTTATGGCTACACCTTC
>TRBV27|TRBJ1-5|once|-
CASSYIPRDTSQPQHF
TGTGCCAGCAGTTACATCCCCAGGGACACATCTCAGCCCCAGCATTTT
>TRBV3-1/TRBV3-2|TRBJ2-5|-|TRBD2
CASSLGLAMQETQYF
TGTGCCAGCAGCCTGGGACTAGCGATGCAAGAGACCCAGTACTTC
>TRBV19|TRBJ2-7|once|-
CASSTLDSSYEQYF
TGTGCCAGTAGTACTCTGGACAGTTCCTACGAGCAGTACTTC
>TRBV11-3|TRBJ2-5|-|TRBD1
CASSLSKGAAQETQYF
TGTGCCAGCAGTCTTAGTAAGGGGGCCGCCCAAGAGACCCAGTACTTC
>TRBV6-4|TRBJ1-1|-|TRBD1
CASSEQYRGPGNTEAFF
TGTGCCAGCAGTGAACAATACAGGGGGCCCGGGAACACTGAAGCTTTCTTT